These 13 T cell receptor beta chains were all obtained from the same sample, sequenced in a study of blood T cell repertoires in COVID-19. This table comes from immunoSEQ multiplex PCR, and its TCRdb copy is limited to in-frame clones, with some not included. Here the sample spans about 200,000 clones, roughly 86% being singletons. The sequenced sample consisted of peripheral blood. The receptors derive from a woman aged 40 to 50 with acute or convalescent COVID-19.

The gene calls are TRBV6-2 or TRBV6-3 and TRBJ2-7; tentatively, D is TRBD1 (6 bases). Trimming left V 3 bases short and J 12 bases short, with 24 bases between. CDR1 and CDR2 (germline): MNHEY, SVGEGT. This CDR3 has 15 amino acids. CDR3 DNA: TGTGCCAGCAGTTATGCCAGGGGAGCCCAGAAAAGGCTGTACTTC. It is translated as CASSYARGAQKRLYF.

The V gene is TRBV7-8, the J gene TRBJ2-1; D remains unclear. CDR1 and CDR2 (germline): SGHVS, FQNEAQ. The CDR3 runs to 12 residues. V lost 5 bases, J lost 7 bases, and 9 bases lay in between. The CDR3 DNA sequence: TGTGCCAGCAGCCGACGAGATAATGAGCAGTTCTTC. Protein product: CASSRRDNEQFF. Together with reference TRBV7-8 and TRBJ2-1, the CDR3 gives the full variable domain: GAGVSQSPRYKVAKRGQDVALRCDPISGHVSLFWYQQALGQGPEFLTYFQNEAQLDKSGLPSDRFFAERPEGSVSTLKIQRTQQEDSAVYLCASSRRDNEQFFGPGTRLTVL.

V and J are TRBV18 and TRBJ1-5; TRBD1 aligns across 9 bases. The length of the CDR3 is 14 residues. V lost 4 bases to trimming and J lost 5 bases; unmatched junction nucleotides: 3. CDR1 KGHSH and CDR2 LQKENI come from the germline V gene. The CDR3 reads CASSQQGADQPQHF. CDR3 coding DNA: TGTGCCAGCTCACAACAGGGGGCGGATCAGCCCCAGCATTTT. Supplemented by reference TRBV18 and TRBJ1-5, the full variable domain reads NAGVMQNPRHLVRRRGQEARLRCSPMKGHSHVYWYRQLPEEGLKFMVYLQKENIIDESGMPKERFSAEFPKEGPSILRIQQVVRGDSAAYFCASSQQGADQPQHFGDGTRLSIL.

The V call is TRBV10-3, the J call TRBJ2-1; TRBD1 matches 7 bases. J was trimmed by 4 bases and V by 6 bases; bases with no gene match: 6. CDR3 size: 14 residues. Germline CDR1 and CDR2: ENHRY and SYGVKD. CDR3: CAIRDPTGYNEQFF. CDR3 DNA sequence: TGTGCCATCAGGGACCCGACAGGGTACAATGAGCAGTTCTTC.

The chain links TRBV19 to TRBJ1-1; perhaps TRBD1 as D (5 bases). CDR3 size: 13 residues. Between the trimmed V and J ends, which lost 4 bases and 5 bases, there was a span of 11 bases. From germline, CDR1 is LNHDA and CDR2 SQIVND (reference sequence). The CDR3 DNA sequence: TGTGCCAGTAGTACCTACCCAGGGACTGAAGCTTTCTTT. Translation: CASSTYPGTEAFF.

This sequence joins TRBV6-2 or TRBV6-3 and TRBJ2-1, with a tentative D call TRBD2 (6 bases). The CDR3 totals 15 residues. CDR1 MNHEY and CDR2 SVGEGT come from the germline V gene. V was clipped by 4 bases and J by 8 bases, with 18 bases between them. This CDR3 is CASSSDSGHRDEQFF. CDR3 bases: TGTGCCAGCAGTTCTGACAGCGGGCACCGGGATGAGCAGTTCTTC.

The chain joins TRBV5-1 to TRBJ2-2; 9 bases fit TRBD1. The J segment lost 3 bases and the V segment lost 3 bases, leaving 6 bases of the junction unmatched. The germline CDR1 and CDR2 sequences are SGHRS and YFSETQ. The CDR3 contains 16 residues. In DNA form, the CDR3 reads TGCGCCAGCAGCTCGGGACAGGGCTCTTACACCGGGGAGCTGTTTTTT. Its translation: CASSSGQGSYTGELFF.

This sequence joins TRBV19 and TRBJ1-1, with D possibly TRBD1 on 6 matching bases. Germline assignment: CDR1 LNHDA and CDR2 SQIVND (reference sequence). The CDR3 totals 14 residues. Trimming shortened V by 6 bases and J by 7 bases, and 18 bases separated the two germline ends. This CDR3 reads CASRPRTALVEAFF. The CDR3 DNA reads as TGTGCCAGTAGACCCAGGACAGCCCTAGTTGAAGCTTTCTTT.

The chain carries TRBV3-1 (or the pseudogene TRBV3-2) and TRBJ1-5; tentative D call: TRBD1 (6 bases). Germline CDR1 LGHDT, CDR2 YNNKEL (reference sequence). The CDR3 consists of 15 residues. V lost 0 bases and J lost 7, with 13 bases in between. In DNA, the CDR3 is TGTGCCAGCAGCCAAGATAGAGCAACAGGGCAGCCCCAGCATTTT. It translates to CASSQDRATGQPQHF.

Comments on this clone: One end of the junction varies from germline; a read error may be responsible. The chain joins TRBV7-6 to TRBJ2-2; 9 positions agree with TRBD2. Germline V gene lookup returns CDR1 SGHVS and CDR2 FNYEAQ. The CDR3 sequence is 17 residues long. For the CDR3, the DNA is TGTGCCAGCAGCATAGCTCCGGGACTAGCTCACACCGGGGAGCTGTTTTTT. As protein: CASSIAPGLAHTGELFF.

The CDR3 loop reads CASSILRGGGNQETQYF. The CDR3 coding sequence is TGTGCCAGCAGTATCCTTCGAGGGGGTGGTAACCAAGAGACCCAGTACTTC. V usage is TRBV2 and J usage is TRBJ2-5, with D maybe TRBD1 (6 bases). Per the germline V gene, CDR1 is SNHLY and CDR2 is FYNNEI. The CDR3 has 17 residues. Trimming took 5 bases from V and 0 from J, leaving 19 bases between them.

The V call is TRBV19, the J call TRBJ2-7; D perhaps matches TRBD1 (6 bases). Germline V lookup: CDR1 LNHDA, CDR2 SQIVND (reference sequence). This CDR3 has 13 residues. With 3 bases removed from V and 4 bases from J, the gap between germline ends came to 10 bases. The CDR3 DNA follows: TGTGCCAGTAGTATTCAGGGGTGGTACGAGCAGTACTTC. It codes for CASSIQGWYEQYF. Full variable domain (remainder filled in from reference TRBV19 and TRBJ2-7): DGGITQSPKYLFRKEGQNVTLSCEQNLNHDAMYWYRQDPGQGLRLIYYSQIVNDFQKGDIAEGYSVSREKKESFPLTVTSAQKNPTAFYLCASSIQGWYEQYFGPGTRLTVT.

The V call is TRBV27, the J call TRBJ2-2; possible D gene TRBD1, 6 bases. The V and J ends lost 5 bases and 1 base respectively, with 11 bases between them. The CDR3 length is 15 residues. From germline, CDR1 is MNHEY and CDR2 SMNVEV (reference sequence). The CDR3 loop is CASSRAGVNTGELFF. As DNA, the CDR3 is TGTGCCAGCAGTCGGGCAGGGGTGAACACCGGGGAGCTGTTTTTT.